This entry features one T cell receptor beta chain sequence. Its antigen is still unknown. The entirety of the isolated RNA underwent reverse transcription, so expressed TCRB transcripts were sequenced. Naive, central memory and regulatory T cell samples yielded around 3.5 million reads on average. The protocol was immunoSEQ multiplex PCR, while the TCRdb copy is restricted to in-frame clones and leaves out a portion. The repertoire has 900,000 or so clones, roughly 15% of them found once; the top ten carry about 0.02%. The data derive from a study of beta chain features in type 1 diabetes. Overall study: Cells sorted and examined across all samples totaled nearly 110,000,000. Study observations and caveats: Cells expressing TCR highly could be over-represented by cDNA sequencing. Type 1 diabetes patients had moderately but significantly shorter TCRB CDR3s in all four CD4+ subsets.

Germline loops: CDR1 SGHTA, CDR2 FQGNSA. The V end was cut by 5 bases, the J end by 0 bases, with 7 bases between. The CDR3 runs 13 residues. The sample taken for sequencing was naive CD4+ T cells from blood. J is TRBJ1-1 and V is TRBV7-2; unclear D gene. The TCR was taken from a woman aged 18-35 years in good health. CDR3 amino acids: CASSVRVNTEAFF. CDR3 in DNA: TGTGCCAGCAGCGTCAGAGTGAACACTGAAGCTTTCTTT.